A selection of T cell receptor beta chains follows, all from one sample in a study of resident and recirculating memory T cells in vitiligo. Here immunoSEQ multiplex PCR was the method, and the copy in TCRdb shows in-frame clones only, minus some. The table has tens of thousands of clones, just over 90% seen once. Material for sequencing was blood. Source of these receptors: a male donor with vitiligo. Each CDR3 is given with its conserved first and last residue. The order of the fields is J gene, V gene, clone size, D gene, CDR3 DNA, CDR3 protein. A D gene is named only where the DNA matches it firmly. The size field is filled for only some rows; it gives once, few, many or a size class.

j_gene: TRBJ1-5
v_gene: TRBV19
abundance: .
d_gene: .
CDR3nt: TGTGCCAGTAGTAATAGCTCCCGTAATAATCAGCCCCAGCATTTT
CDR3aa: CASSNSSRNNQPQHF

j_gene: TRBJ2-6
v_gene: TRBV4-3
abundance: .
d_gene: .
CDR3nt: TGCGCCAGCAGCCAAGATAGGAGGGCTGGGGCCAACGTCCTGACTTTC
CDR3aa: CASSQDRRAGANVLTF

j_gene: TRBJ1-2
v_gene: TRBV15
abundance: .
d_gene: TRBD1
CDR3nt: TGTGCCACCAGCAACGGACAGGGGAACTACACCTTC
CDR3aa: CATSNGQGNYTF

j_gene: TRBJ2-1
v_gene: TRBV30
abundance: .
d_gene: TRBD2
CDR3nt: TGTGCCTGGAGTGTACTAGCGAATGAGCAGTTCTTC
CDR3aa: CAWSVLANEQFF

j_gene: TRBJ2-7
v_gene: TRBV28
abundance: .
d_gene: TRBD2
CDR3nt: TGTGCCAGCAGTGCCCCGCCCAAGCGGGAGGGCCCCGACGAGCAGTACTTC
CDR3aa: CASSAPPKREGPDEQYF

j_gene: TRBJ2-1
v_gene: TRBV6-5
abundance: .
d_gene: TRBD2
CDR3nt: TGTGCCAGCAGGCCTAGCGGGAGTATACATGAGCAGTTCTTC
CDR3aa: CASRPSGSIHEQFF

j_gene: TRBJ2-3
v_gene: TRBV5-1
abundance: .
d_gene: TRBD1
CDR3nt: TGCGCCAGCAGCCCGGGGACAGTTAGCACAGATACGCAGTATTTT
CDR3aa: CASSPGTVSTDTQYF

j_gene: TRBJ2-7
v_gene: TRBV27
abundance: .
d_gene: TRBD1
CDR3nt: TGTGCCAGCAGCCTCGCCGGGACAGGTTCCTACGAGCAGTACTTC
CDR3aa: CASSLAGTGSYEQYF

j_gene: TRBJ1-1
v_gene: TRBV7-2
abundance: .
d_gene: TRBD1
CDR3nt: TGTGCCAGCAGCCGTGGAGGAACAGGGGACACTGAAGCTTTCTTT
CDR3aa: CASSRGGTGDTEAFF

j_gene: TRBJ1-2
v_gene: TRBV28
abundance: .
d_gene: .
CDR3nt: TGTGCCAGCACCCCGGGGGGCAGGAGTGGCTACACCTTC
CDR3aa: CASTPGGRSGYTF

j_gene: TRBJ2-3
v_gene: TRBV5-1
abundance: .
d_gene: .
CDR3nt: TGCGCCAGCGCCACCGGGAAACTATCGGATACGCAGTATTTT
CDR3aa: CASATGKLSDTQYF

j_gene: TRBJ2-7
v_gene: TRBV10-3
abundance: .
d_gene: TRBD1
CDR3nt: TGTGCCATCAGTGAGAGGGGACAGGGGTATGACGAGCAGTACTTC
CDR3aa: CAISERGQGYDEQYF

j_gene: TRBJ1-5
v_gene: TRBV28
abundance: .
d_gene: .
CDR3nt: TGTGCCAGCCGGGACTTCCTTAGCAATCAGCCCCAGCATTTT
CDR3aa: CASRDFLSNQPQHF

j_gene: TRBJ2-7
v_gene: TRBV7-9
abundance: .
d_gene: TRBD1
CDR3nt: TGTGCCAGCAGCCCCGGACAGGGTGGCTCCTACGAGCAGTACTTC
CDR3aa: CASSPGQGGSYEQYF

j_gene: TRBJ2-7
v_gene: TRBV6-4
abundance: .
d_gene: .
CDR3nt: TGTGCCAGCAGTGTAGGGGAAACCCACTACGAGCAGTACTTC
CDR3aa: CASSVGETHYEQYF

j_gene: TRBJ2-1
v_gene: TRBV7-2
abundance: .
d_gene: .
CDR3nt: TGTGCCAGCAGCTCTTCCTTTGCGGACAATGAGCAGTTCTTC
CDR3aa: CASSSSFADNEQFF

j_gene: TRBJ2-7
v_gene: TRBV6-5
abundance: .
d_gene: .
CDR3nt: TGTGCCAGCAGTTACTCGGTGCCCCCGCGCTACGAGCAGTACTTC
CDR3aa: CASSYSVPPRYEQYF

j_gene: TRBJ1-1
v_gene: TRBV6-1
abundance: .
d_gene: .
CDR3nt: TGTGCCAGCAGTGAAGATAACAGACTGAACACTGAAGCTTTCTTT
CDR3aa: CASSEDNRLNTEAFF

j_gene: TRBJ1-4
v_gene: TRBV18
abundance: .
d_gene: .
CDR3nt: TGTGCCAGCTCACCACCCGGCTTGCGCGGTGAAAAACTGTTTTTT
CDR3aa: CASSPPGLRGEKLFF

j_gene: TRBJ2-7
v_gene: TRBV18
abundance: .
d_gene: TRBD2
CDR3nt: TGTGCCAGCTCACCAGGGACTAGCGGGAGGTCCTACGAGCAGTACTTC
CDR3aa: CASSPGTSGRSYEQYF

j_gene: TRBJ2-7
v_gene: TRBV5-1
abundance: .
d_gene: .
CDR3nt: TGCGCCAGCAGCTTGGGGGCCAGGGCCTACGAGCAGTACTTC
CDR3aa: CASSLGARAYEQYF

j_gene: TRBJ2-1
v_gene: TRBV4-3
abundance: once
d_gene: TRBD2
CDR3nt: TGCGCCAGCAGCCAAGAACGTATCTTCTCCCTAGCGGGAGTACAAGCTGAGCAGTTCTTC
CDR3aa: CASSQERIFSLAGVQAEQFF

j_gene: TRBJ2-1
v_gene: TRBV7-2
abundance: .
d_gene: .
CDR3nt: TGTGCCAGCAGCTTCAGCGGACTGGGCGGGGAGCAGTTCTTC
CDR3aa: CASSFSGLGGEQFF

j_gene: TRBJ2-7
v_gene: TRBV13
abundance: .
d_gene: TRBD1
CDR3nt: TGTGCCAGCAGCTTAGGGGACAGGGGGGTCGAGCAGTACTTC
CDR3aa: CASSLGDRGVEQYF

j_gene: TRBJ1-1
v_gene: TRBV7-3
abundance: .
d_gene: .
CDR3nt: TGTGCCAGCAGCGTTACCGGCGGTCCCGAAGCTTTCTTT
CDR3aa: CASSVTGGPEAFF

j_gene: TRBJ2-2
v_gene: TRBV28
abundance: .
d_gene: .
CDR3nt: TGTGCCAGCAGTTCTACAAGGACTATGGGGGACACCGGGGAGCTGTTTTTT
CDR3aa: CASSSTRTMGDTGELFF

j_gene: TRBJ2-5
v_gene: TRBV28
abundance: .
d_gene: .
CDR3nt: TGTGCCAGCAGGCAGGGAGGCGAGACCCAGTACTTC
CDR3aa: CASRQGGETQYF

j_gene: TRBJ2-7
v_gene: TRBV2
abundance: .
d_gene: TRBD2
CDR3nt: TGTGCCAGCAGCGACCTACTAGCGGGGGCCTACGAGCAGTACTTC
CDR3aa: CASSDLLAGAYEQYF